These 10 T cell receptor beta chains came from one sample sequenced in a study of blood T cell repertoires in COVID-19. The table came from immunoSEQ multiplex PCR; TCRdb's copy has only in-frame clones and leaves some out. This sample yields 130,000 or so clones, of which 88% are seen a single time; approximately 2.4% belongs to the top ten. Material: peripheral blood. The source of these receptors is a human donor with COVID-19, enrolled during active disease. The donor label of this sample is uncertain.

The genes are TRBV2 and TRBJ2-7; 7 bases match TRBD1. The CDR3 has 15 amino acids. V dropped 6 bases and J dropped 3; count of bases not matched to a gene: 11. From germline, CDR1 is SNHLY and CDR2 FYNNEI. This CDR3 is CASSEWGQQFYEQYF. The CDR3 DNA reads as TGTGCCAGCAGCGAATGGGGACAGCAATTCTACGAGCAGTACTTC.

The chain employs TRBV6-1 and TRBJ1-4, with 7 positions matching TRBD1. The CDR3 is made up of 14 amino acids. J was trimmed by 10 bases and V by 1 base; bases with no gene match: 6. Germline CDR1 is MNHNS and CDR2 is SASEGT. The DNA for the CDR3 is TGTGCCAGCAGTGAAGTGAGGACAGGAGGAAAACTGTTTTTT. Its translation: CASSEVRTGGKLFF.

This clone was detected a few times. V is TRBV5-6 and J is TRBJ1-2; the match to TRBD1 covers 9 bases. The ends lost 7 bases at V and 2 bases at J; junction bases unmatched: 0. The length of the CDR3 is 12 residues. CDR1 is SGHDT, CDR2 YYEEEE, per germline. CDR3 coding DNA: TGTGCCAGCGGGACAGGGAACTATGGCTACACCTTC. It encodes CASGTGNYGYTF.

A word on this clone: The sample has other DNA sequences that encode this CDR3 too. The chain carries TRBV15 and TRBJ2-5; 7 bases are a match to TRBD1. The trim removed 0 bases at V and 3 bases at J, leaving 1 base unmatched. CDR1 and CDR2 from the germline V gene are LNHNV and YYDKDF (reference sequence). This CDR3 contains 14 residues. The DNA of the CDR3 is TGTGCCACCAGCAGAGACAGGGGGAAAGAGACCCAGTACTTC. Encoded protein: CATSRDRGKETQYF.

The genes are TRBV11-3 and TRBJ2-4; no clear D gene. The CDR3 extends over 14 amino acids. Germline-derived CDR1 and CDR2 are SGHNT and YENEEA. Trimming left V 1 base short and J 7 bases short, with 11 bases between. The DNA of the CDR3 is TGTGCCAGCAGCTTAGGAGGAACTCGGAACATTCAGTACTTC. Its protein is CASSLGGTRNIQYF.

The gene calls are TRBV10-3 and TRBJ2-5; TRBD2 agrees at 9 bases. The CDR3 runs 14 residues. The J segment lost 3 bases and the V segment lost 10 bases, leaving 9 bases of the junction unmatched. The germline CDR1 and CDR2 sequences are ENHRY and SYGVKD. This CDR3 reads CATQWGTSKETQYF. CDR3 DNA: TGTGCCACCCAGTGGGGGACTAGCAAAGAGACCCAGTACTTC.

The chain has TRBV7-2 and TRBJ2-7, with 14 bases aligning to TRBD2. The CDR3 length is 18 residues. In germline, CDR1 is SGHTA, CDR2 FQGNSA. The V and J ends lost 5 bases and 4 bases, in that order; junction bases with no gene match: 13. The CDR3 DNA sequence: TGTGCCAGCAGCATCTCGACTAGCGGGGGGGCCTCAAGGTACGAGCAGTACTTC. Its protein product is CASSISTSGGASRYEQYF.

The CDR3 coding sequence is TGTGCCAGCAGCCAAGGGGGCTGGGGCTACACCTTC. It translates to CASSQGGWGYTF. J is TRBJ1-2 and V is TRBV3-1 (or the pseudogene TRBV3-2); D is possibly TRBD1 (5 bases). The germline V gene encodes CDR1 LGHDT and CDR2 YNNKEL (reference sequence). Trimming cost V 1 base and J 8 bases, with 8 bases left between them. The CDR3 has 12 amino acids.

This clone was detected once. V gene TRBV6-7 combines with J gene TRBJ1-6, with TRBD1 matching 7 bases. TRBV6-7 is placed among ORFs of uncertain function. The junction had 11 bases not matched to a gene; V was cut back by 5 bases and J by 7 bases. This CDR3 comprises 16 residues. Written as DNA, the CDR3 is TGTGCCAGCAGTCGTCGACAGGGTATTGTGAATTCACCCCTCCACTTT. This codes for CASSRRQGIVNSPLHF.

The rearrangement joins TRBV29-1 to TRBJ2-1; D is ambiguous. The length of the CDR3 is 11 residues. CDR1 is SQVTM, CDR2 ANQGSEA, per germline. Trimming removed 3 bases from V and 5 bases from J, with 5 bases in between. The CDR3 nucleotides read TGCAGCGTTGAGTCTCACAATGAGCAGTTCTTC. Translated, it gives CSVESHNEQFF.